This entry features one T cell receptor (beta chain) sequence. J was trimmed by 11 bases and V by 4 bases; bases with no gene match: 7. The CDR3 runs 14 residues. Germline V CDR1 and CDR2: SGHKS, YYEKEE (reference sequence). Method: immunoSEQ multiplex PCR; TCRdb's copy keeps in-frame clones and lacks some. Among 75,000 to 100,000 clones, about 90% were seen once, and the ten largest hold around 3.2%. The data were obtained in a study of T cell responses to AZD1222 COVID-19 vaccine. The source was peripheral blood, collected 28 days after the second AZD1222 dose. This TCR derives from an adult who received the AZD1222 COVID-19 vaccine. The chain employs TRBV5-5 and TRBJ2-1; TRBD2 agrees at 12 bases. The CDR3 sequence is CASSPLAGGLKQFF. CDR3 DNA: TGTGCCAGCAGCCCCCTAGCGGGGGGGCTTAAGCAGTTCTTC.